This T cell receptor (beta chain) came from a study of cytomegalovirus exposure and HLA in healthy donors. Study results and caveats: Indistinguishable V segments such as TRBV6-2 and TRBV6-3 were excluded. The presence/absence work took it that sequencing depth was about the same across donors. Cytomegalovirus-associated TCR beta chains were listed, numbering 164.

Primers for the PCR totalled 60 Vbeta and 13 Jbeta. Generated by immunoSEQ multiplex PCR, the TCRdb table keeps only in-frame clones and is missing some. The table records 100,000 to 150,000 clones, around 82% of them present only once. V lost 4 bases and J lost 3; bases outside the gene matches: 3. Germline CDR1 is SGHTA and CDR2 is FQGNSA. This CDR3 is built from 14 residues. Comment on this clone: Its antigen is not identified.

The sample consisted of PBMCs. The receptor was isolated from a boy aged 10-17 years in good health and CMV-seronegative. The chain joins TRBV7-2 to TRBJ2-1; 7 positions agree with TRBD1. The CDR3 region has the DNA TGTGCCAGCAGCTCCCGGGACAGCTACAATGAGCAGTTCTTC. Translation: CASSSRDSYNEQFF.